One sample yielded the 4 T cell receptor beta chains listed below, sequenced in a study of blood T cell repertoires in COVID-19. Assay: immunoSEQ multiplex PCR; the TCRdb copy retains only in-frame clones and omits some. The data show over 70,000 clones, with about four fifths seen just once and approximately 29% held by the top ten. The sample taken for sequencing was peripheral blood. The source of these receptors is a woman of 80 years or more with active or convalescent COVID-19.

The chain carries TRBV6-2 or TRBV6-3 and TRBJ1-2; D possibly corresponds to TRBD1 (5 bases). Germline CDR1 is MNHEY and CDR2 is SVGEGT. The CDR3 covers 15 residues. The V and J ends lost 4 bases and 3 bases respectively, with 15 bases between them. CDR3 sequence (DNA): TGTGCCAGCAGTTCCGGGCAGGGCTACGACTATGGCTACACCTTC. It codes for CASSSGQGYDYGYTF.

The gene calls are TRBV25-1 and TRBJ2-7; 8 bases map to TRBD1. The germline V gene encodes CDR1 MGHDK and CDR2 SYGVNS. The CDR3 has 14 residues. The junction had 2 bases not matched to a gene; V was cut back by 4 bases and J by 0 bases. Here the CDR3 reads CASSVTGGSYEQYF. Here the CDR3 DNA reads TGTGCCAGCAGTGTTACAGGGGGCTCCTACGAGCAGTACTTC.

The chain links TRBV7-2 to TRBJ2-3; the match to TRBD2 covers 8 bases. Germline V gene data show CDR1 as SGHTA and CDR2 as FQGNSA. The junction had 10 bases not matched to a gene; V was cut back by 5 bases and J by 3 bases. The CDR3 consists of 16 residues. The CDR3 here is CASSRRASGRTDTQYF. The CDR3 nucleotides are TGTGCCAGCAGCCGCCGGGCTAGCGGGCGGACAGATACGCAGTATTTT.

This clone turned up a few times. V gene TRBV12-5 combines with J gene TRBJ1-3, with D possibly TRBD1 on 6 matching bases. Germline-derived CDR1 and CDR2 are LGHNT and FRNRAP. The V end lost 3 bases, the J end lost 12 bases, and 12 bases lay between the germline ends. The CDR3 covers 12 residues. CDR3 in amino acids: CASGLWADSIYF. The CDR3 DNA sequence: TGTGCTAGTGGTTTATGGGCGGACAGCATATATTTT.